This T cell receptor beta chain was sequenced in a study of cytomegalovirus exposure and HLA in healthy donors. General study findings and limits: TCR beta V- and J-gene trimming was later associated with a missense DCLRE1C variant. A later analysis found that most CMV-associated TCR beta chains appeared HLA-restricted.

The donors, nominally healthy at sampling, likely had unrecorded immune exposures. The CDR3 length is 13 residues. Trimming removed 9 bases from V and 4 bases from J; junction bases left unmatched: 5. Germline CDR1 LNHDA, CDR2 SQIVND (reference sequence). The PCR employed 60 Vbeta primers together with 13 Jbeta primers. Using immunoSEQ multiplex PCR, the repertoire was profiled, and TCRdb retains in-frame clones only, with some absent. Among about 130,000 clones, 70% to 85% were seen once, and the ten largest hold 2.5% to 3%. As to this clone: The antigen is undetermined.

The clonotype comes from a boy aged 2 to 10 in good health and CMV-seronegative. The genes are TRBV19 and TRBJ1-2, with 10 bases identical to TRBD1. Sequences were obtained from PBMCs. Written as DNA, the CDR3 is TGTGCCAGCCATCGGGACAGGGGCTATGGCTACACCTTC. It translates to CASHRDRGYGYTF.